The clone carrying this TCR beta chain was counted many times. As for time point: newly diagnosed GD, antithyroid drugs for less than 3 months. Preparation of the TCR library used RNA extracted from PBMCs. This specimen comes from a study of regulatory T cells in long-lasting Graves disease. In building TCR beta libraries, iRepertoire HTBI primers were used together with Arm-PCR of CDR3 regions. In TCRdb, the multiplex PCR reads were re-called with MiXCR into one record per CDR3 protein. The table has 500,000 or so distinct CDR3 sequences, roughly 16% seen once; the top ten hold more than 10%. Germline-derived CDR1 and CDR2 are MDHEN and SYDVKM. The CDR3 contains 14 residues. Losses at the gene ends were 5 bases for V and 5 bases for J; bases not matched to a gene: 2. This sample also appeared in a second study, on T cells in Graves' hyperthyroidism and ophthalmopathy.

Here the sequenced sample was peripheral blood mononuclear cells (PBMCs), taken at new diagnosis, from a patient treated with antithyroid drugs. The sequence was collected from a man aged 40-50 years with Graves disease. This chain links TRBV28 with TRBJ2-5; 13 nucleotides match TRBD2. The CDR3 bases are TGTGCCAGCAGTGGACTAGCGGGGGAGGAGACCCAGTACTTC. Translation gives CASSGLAGEETQYF.